A single sample is the source of the 28 T cell receptor beta chains below, sequenced in a study of circulating and synovial CD4+ cells in juvenile arthritis. Here immunoSEQ multiplex PCR was the method, and the copy in TCRdb shows in-frame clones only, minus some. The profile shows tens of thousands of clones, about 94% of them singletons. Input material: CD4+ T cells from blood. These receptors all come from a human donor with juvenile idiopathic arthritis.

This clone was picked up one time. The chain joins TRBV12-5 to TRBJ1-3; TRBD1 agrees at 7 bases. The germline gives CDR1 LGHNT, CDR2 FRNRAP. The V segment lost 5 bases and the J segment 4 bases; nucleotides outside the gene matches: 5. This CDR3 spans 14 amino acids. The CDR3 sequence is CASGPGTAGNTIYF. CDR3 DNA sequence: TGTGCTAGTGGTCCAGGGACAGCCGGAAACACCATATATTTT.

V is TRBV14 and J is TRBJ1-6; 9 bases agree with TRBD1. Germline V lookup: CDR1 SGHDN, CDR2 FVKESK. The CDR3 consists of 16 residues. J gave up 8 bases and V 3 bases, and 8 bases lay outside the gene matches. CDR3 protein: CASSHPIRDRDSPLHF. Here the CDR3 DNA reads TGTGCCAGCAGCCACCCAATCCGGGACAGGGATTCACCCCTCCACTTT.

As regards this clone: Germline is not matched at one junction end, which may reflect a read error. The same CDR3 can be traced to other DNA sequences in this sample. The rearrangement links TRBV19 to TRBJ1-6; D remains unclear. Germline CDR1 LNHDA, CDR2 SQIVND (reference sequence). This CDR3 contains 13 residues. The CDR3 region is CASMLAYNSPLHF. The CDR3, as DNA: TGTGCCAGTATGCTGGCTTATAATTCCCCCCTCCACTTT.

The V call is TRBV4-3, the J call TRBJ2-6; 10 bases line up with TRBD1. The germline V gene has CDR1 LGHNA and CDR2 YSLEER. The junction had 5 bases not matched to a gene; V was cut back by 0 bases and J by 0 bases. The CDR3 runs to 19 residues. The CDR3 DNA follows: TGCGCCAGCAGCCAAGAAGGGGGACAGGGGTTCTCTGGGGCCAACGTCCTGACTTTC. Amino acid sequence: CASSQEGGQGFSGANVLTF.

This rearrangement joins TRBV9 to TRBJ1-2, with D possibly matching TRBD1 (6 bases). Trimming cost V 0 bases and J 4 bases, with 13 bases left between them. The V gene's germline CDR1 is SGDLS and CDR2 YYNGEE. The CDR3 sequence is 15 residues long. The CDR3 DNA is TGTGCCAGCAGCGTAGGGGGAGGGGGGGGCTATGGCTACACCTTC. Translating it yields CASSVGGGGGYGYTF.

The rearrangement links TRBV7-3 to TRBJ2-1; the D gene is possibly TRBD2 (7 bases). Germline V CDR1 and CDR2: SGHTA, FQGTGA. Trimming stripped 2 bases from V and 3 bases from J, with 11 bases between. The CDR3 has 15 amino acids. The CDR3 DNA follows: TGTGCCAGCAGCTTAGGGGGCGGGGGCTACAATGAGCAGTTCTTC. It is translated as CASSLGGGGYNEQFF. Complete variable domain (other parts from reference TRBV7-3 and TRBJ2-1): GAGVSQTPSNKVTEKGKYVELRCDPISGHTALYWYRQSLGQGPEFLIYFQGTGAADDSGLPNDRFFAVRPEGSVSTLKIQRTERGDSAVYLCASSLGGGGYNEQFFGPGTRLTVL.

Notes on this clone: A junction end diverges from the germline sequence, so it may reflect a read error. This sequence joins TRBV19 and TRBJ1-1, with D possibly being TRBD1 (6 bases). This CDR3 region has 16 residues. Per germline, CDR1 LNHDA and CDR2 SQIVND (reference sequence). This chain's CDR3 is CASSTDAGTPNPEAFF. The CDR3 region has the DNA TGTGCCAGTAGTACCGACGCCGGGACACCGAACCCTGAAGCTTTCTTT.

V usage is TRBV4-3 and J usage is TRBJ2-5; TRBD2 aligns across 11 bases. The germline CDR1 and CDR2 sequences are LGHNA and YSLEER. The CDR3 consists of 21 residues. The J segment lost 4 bases and the V segment lost 0 bases, leaving 19 bases of the junction unmatched. The CDR3 DNA sequence: TGCGCCAGCAGCCAAGACCTGGCGGGGGCTAGCGGGGGGCCGTTCCGAGAGACCCAGTACTTC. It encodes CASSQDLAGASGGPFRETQYF.

The chain joins TRBV7-9 to TRBJ1-6; a weak D match, TRBD1 (6 bases). Germline CDR1 SEHNR, CDR2 FQNEAQ (reference sequence). V lost 3 bases and J 10 bases, leaving 25 bases between the germline ends. The CDR3 sequence is 18 residues long. In DNA, the CDR3 is TGTGCCAGCAGCTTCCAACCGACAGGACTTGACGTCAAATCACCCCTCCACTTT. Protein: CASSFQPTGLDVKSPLHF.

This clone has only one observation. The rearrangement links TRBV9 to TRBJ1-2; 9 bases match TRBD1. The CDR3 sequence is 14 residues long. Germline V gene lookup returns CDR1 SGDLS and CDR2 YYNGEE. V shed 2 bases and J 2 bases; nucleotides not matched to a gene: 1. CDR3 protein: CASSVGQGNYGYTF. The CDR3 DNA follows: TGTGCCAGCAGCGTGGGACAGGGCAACTATGGCTACACCTTC.

For the CDR3, the DNA is TGTGCCAGCAGCTGGGACAGGGGGCGAGAGACCCAGTACTTC. Protein sequence: CASSWDRGRETQYF. V gene TRBV7-2 combines with J gene TRBJ2-5; 12 bases line up with TRBD1. This CDR3 is built from 14 residues. Per germline, CDR1 SGHTA and CDR2 FQGNSA. The ends lost 4 bases at V and 4 bases at J; junction bases unmatched: 1.

This clone was picked up a small number of times. The chain couples TRBV2 to TRBJ2-1, with D possibly TRBD2 on 5 matching bases. Trimming pared 4 bases from V and 10 bases from J, leaving 14 bases between. This CDR3 has 13 amino acids. Germline V gene lookup returns CDR1 SNHLY and CDR2 FYNNEI. CDR3 sequence (DNA): TGTGCCAGCAGTGCGGACTCCCTCAACGAGCAGTTCTTC. It yields the protein CASSADSLNEQFF.

This clone has just one count. The chain carries TRBV18 and TRBJ1-1; the D is unclear. The length of the CDR3 is 13 residues. V was trimmed by 3 bases and J by 1 base, leaving 6 bases between them. Germline values: CDR1 KGHSH, CDR2 LQKENI. The CDR3 bases are TGTGCCAGCTCACCCACGGGGAACACTGAAGCTTTCTTT. Amino acid sequence: CASSPTGNTEAFF.

The gene calls are TRBV10-1 and TRBJ2-5; 11 bases are a match to TRBD2. V lost 4 bases to trimming and J lost 5 bases; unmatched junction nucleotides: 6. The CDR3 contains 15 residues. Germline CDR1 and CDR2: WNHNN and SYGVQD (reference sequence). Here the CDR3 DNA reads TGCGCCAGCAGTGGGTGTAGCGGGGGGGCTGAGACCCAGTACTTC. This encodes CASSGCSGGAETQYF.

The rearrangement uses TRBV4-3 and TRBJ2-2; 11 bases agree with TRBD2. CDR3 size: 16 residues. Germline CDR1 reads LGHNA; CDR2 reads YSLEER. The trim removed 3 bases at V and 5 bases at J, leaving 5 bases unmatched. The CDR3 region has the DNA TGCGCCAGCAGCCAGGCCGGGACTAGCGGTACCGGGGAGCTGTTTTTT. It specifies CASSQAGTSGTGELFF.

The chain couples TRBV6-1 to TRBJ2-2; 8 nucleotides agree with TRBD1. Trimming removed 1 base from V and 4 bases from J; junction bases left unmatched: 11. From germline, CDR1 is MNHNS and CDR2 SASEGT. The CDR3 loop spans 18 amino acids. The chain's CDR3 is CASSEVPGQGWGTGELFF. The DNA of the CDR3 is TGTGCCAGCAGTGAAGTCCCTGGACAGGGCTGGGGCACCGGGGAGCTGTTTTTT.

V gene TRBV30 combines with J gene TRBJ1-5; no firm D call. V lost 4 bases and J lost 4, with 11 bases in between. Germline assignment: CDR1 GTSNPN and CDR2 SVGIG (reference sequence). This CDR3 spans 13 amino acids. The DNA of the CDR3 is TGTGCCTGGAACGGACGGGGTAATCAGCCCCAGCATTTT. Translation: CAWNGRGNQPQHF.

In this sample, this clone turned up once. J is TRBJ2-2 and V is TRBV7-3, with D hard to call. This CDR3 contains 12 residues. V lost 4 bases to trimming and J lost 2 bases, with 2 bases between them. Germline V gives CDR1 SGHTA, CDR2 FQGTGA. The CDR3: CASSSNTGELFF. The CDR3 DNA follows: TGTGCCAGCAGCTCTAACACCGGGGAGCTGTTTTTT.

The J gene is TRBJ2-3, the V gene TRBV6-4; a weak D match, TRBD1 (5 bases). CDR1 MRHNA and CDR2 SNTAGT come from the germline V gene. The CDR3 totals 13 residues. The V and J ends lost 2 bases and 3 bases respectively, with 6 bases between them. The CDR3 DNA reads TGTGCCAGCAGTGACCAGGGAACAGATACGCAGTATTTT. This translates into CASSDQGTDTQYF.

The genes are TRBV7-3 and TRBJ2-2; the D gene is possibly TRBD2 (5 bases). Trimming shortened V by 5 bases and J by 2 bases, and 12 bases separated the two germline ends. CDR3 length: 15 amino acids. CDR1 is SGHTA, CDR2 FQGTGA, per germline. The DNA for the CDR3 is TGTGCCAGCAGCCTCCGTACGGGAAACACCGGGGAGCTGTTTTTT. Amino acids: CASSLRTGNTGELFF.

The chain is built from TRBV10-1 and TRBJ1-2; a weak D match, TRBD1 (6 bases). CDR1 and CDR2 from the germline V gene are WNHNN and SYGVQD (reference sequence). Trimming pared 2 bases from V and 8 bases from J, leaving 18 bases between. The CDR3 totals 15 residues. For the CDR3, the DNA is TGCGCCAGCAGTGAGGATACTCCATCGAGGGGGGGCTACACCTTC. It encodes CASSEDTPSRGGYTF.

This chain uses TRBV7-3 with TRBJ2-5; 7 nucleotides agree with TRBD1. V shed 0 bases and J 4 bases; nucleotides not matched to a gene: 8. Germline CDR1 is SGHTA and CDR2 is FQGTGA. The CDR3 contains 16 residues. As DNA, the CDR3 is TGTGCCAGCAGCTTAACAATTGAGGGGGCGGGAGAGACCCAGTACTTC. Translation: CASSLTIEGAGETQYF.

The chain is built from TRBV7-9 and TRBJ1-5; D ambiguous. The CDR3 length is 13 residues. Per germline, CDR1 SEHNR and CDR2 FQNEAQ (reference sequence). The germline V and J ends were trimmed by 0 bases and 3 bases, with 3 bases remaining between them. The CDR3 DNA reads TGTGCCAGCAGCTTAGCGTACAATCAGCCCCAGCATTTT. Translating gives CASSLAYNQPQHF.

V is TRBV5-8 and J is TRBJ1-1; no clear D. CDR1 is SGHTS and CDR2 is YDEGEE in the germline V gene. The CDR3 consists of 11 residues. Trimming removed 0 bases from V and 8 bases from J, with 5 bases in between. This CDR3 is CASSLAGEAFF. The CDR3 DNA reads TGTGCCAGCAGCTTGGCCGGGGAAGCTTTCTTT.

Of note for this clone: The same CDR3 arises from other DNA sequences in this sample as well. The chain carries TRBV11-1 and TRBJ1-5, with 7 bases fitting TRBD1. Unmatched junction bases numbered 11, after V lost 4 bases and J lost 2 bases. The CDR3 has 17 residues. Germline CDR1 SGHAT, CDR2 FQDESV (reference sequence). CDR3 loop: CASSYRQGPSRNQPQHF. The CDR3, as DNA: TGTGCCAGCAGCTACAGACAGGGCCCAAGTCGCAATCAGCCCCAGCATTTT.

The CDR3 DNA is TGTGCCACCGGACAGGGGGCAAGCAATCAGCCCCAGCATTTT. As protein: CATGQGASNQPQHF. The V call is TRBV5-4, the J call TRBJ1-5, with TRBD1 identical over 11 bases. Germline CDR1 and CDR2: SGHNT and YYREEE (reference sequence). V trimming: 9 bases; J trimming: 1 base; junction bases outside the gene matches: 3. This CDR3 region has 14 residues.

The chain carries TRBV5-4 and TRBJ2-4, with 11 bases matching TRBD1. Germline-derived CDR1 and CDR2 are SGHNT and YYREEE (reference sequence). The CDR3 covers 14 residues. V shed 3 bases and J 7 bases; nucleotides not matched to a gene: 3. Here the CDR3 DNA reads TGTGCCAGCAGCTACAGGACAGGGGGCAACATTCAGTACTTC. It codes for CASSYRTGGNIQYF.

The rearrangement links TRBV7-9 to TRBJ1-4, with unresolved D. The CDR3 has 13 residues. Germline V lookup: CDR1 SEHNR, CDR2 FQNEAQ (reference sequence). With 8 bases removed from V and 8 bases from J, the gap between germline ends came to 15 bases. CDR3 amino acids: CASAAGGKEKLFF. In nucleotides, the CDR3 is TGTGCCAGCGCGGCGGGAGGCAAGGAAAAACTGTTTTTT.